This TCR beta chain came from a study of CD8 T cells in Susac syndrome. cDNA came from around 0.54 to 1 ug RNA primed by random hexamers. MiXCR, applied by TCRdb to the immunoSEQ multiplex PCR reads, yields one record per CDR3 protein. The sample gives over 100,000 distinct CDR3 sequences, 85% to 95% of which show up once; 0.12% is in the top ten. Germline V gene lookup returns CDR1 SGDLS and CDR2 YYNGEE. Deletions cut 0 bases from V and 8 bases from J, with 6 bases between. The CDR3 has 12 residues. The sequence was collected from a human donor in good health. The chain recombines TRBV9 with TRBJ2-1; D possibly corresponds to TRBD1 (5 bases). The sequenced sample was CD8+ T cells from PBMCs. CDR3: CASSVEGYEQFF. CDR3 coding DNA: TGTGCCAGCAGCGTAGAGGGGTATGAGCAGTTCTTC.